This entry lists 9 T cell receptor beta chains sequenced from one sample in a study of naive and memory T cell subsets. Study-level results: A few larger clonotypes appeared in naive repertoires, especially CD8, possibly memory cells re-expressing CD45RA.

Two oligonucleotides, mixed equimolar, formed the beta constant-region primer covering TRBC1 and TRBC2. The ligated cDNA underwent four PCR rounds using SP2 and nested alpha and beta constant-region primers. TCRdb re-derived calls from the UMI-ligation and nested PCR reads in MiXCR, one entry per CDR3 protein. The data hold roughly 99,000 distinct CDR3 sequences, with around 11% observed a single time. Their antigen targets remain unknown. Sequencing input: naive CD4+ T cells from blood. These receptors all stem from a human donor in good health.

This clonotype was detected a few times. CDR3 region: CASKGQLSYNEQFF. The CDR3 coding sequence is TGTGCCAGCAAAGGACAGCTCTCCTACAATGAGCAGTTCTTC. The gene calls are TRBV2 and TRBJ2-1; weak D call: TRBD1 (6 bases). Trimming removed 7 bases at V and 0 bases at J, with 10 bases between. This CDR3 has 14 amino acids. Germline CDR1 reads SNHLY; CDR2 reads FYNNEI.

The rearrangement joins TRBV9 to TRBJ2-7; maybe TRBD2 (5 bases). The CDR3 length is 15 residues. CDR1 and CDR2 from the germline V gene are SGDLS and YYNGEE. Deletions cut 0 bases from V and 0 bases from J, with 10 bases between. This chain's CDR3 is CASSVEGAPSYEQYF. CDR3 coding DNA: TGTGCCAGCAGCGTAGAGGGAGCCCCCTCCTACGAGCAGTACTTC.

This clonotype was found many times. The gene calls are TRBV11-1 and TRBJ1-5; no reliable D call. Trimming stripped 3 bases from V and 2 bases from J, with 11 bases between. In germline, CDR1 is SGHAT, CDR2 FQDESV (reference sequence). The CDR3 length is 15 residues. The CDR3 spells CASSLSGAGNQPQHF. In DNA form, the CDR3 reads TGTGCCAGCAGCTTGAGCGGTGCCGGCAATCAGCCCCAGCATTTT.

This clonotype was seen ten or more times. The chain carries TRBV18 and TRBJ2-1; 8 nucleotides match TRBD1. Germline trimming cut 1 base from V and 8 bases from J; bases unmatched to any gene: 10. The CDR3 length is 16 residues. Germline CDR1 reads KGHSH; CDR2 reads LQKENI. CDR3 sequence: CASSPRQGTLVDEQFF. The CDR3 DNA sequence: TGTGCCAGCTCACCACGACAGGGGACCCTGGTGGATGAGCAGTTCTTC.

In this sample, this clonotype turned up many times. The genes are TRBV12-3 or TRBV12-4 and TRBJ2-3; no definite D call. The CDR3 runs to 15 residues. Trimming removed 2 bases at V and 2 bases at J, with 11 bases between. In nucleotides, the CDR3 is TGTGCCAGCAGTTTACGGCGGCAGGACACAGATACGCAGTATTTT. Translating gives CASSLRRQDTDTQYF.

This chain joins TRBV7-2 and TRBJ1-1; possibly TRBD1 for D (5 bases). Looked up from germline, CDR1 is SGHTA and CDR2 is FQGNSA. V lost 5 bases and J 5 bases, leaving 15 bases between the germline ends. CDR3 size: 14 residues. The DNA of the CDR3 is TGTGCCAGCAGCCTTCCCGGGGCCTGGACTGAAGCTTTCTTT. It encodes CASSLPGAWTEAFF.

This clonotype was recorded at least ten times. The V and J genes are TRBV20-1 and TRBJ2-3, with TRBD2 identical over 7 bases. The CDR3 is 13 residues long. CDR1 and CDR2 (germline): DFQATT, SNEGSKA (reference sequence). The V and J ends lost 6 bases and 1 base, in that order; junction bases with no gene match: 4. The CDR3 nucleotides read TGCAGTGCAAGAACTAGCGGCACAGATACGCAGTATTTT. Residues: CSARTSGTDTQYF.

The gene calls are TRBV30 and TRBJ2-7; unclear D gene. The CDR3 loop spans 11 amino acids. V shed 2 bases and J shed 2 bases, with 4 bases lying between them. CDR1 and CDR2 (germline): GTSNPN, SVGIG (reference sequence). CDR3 nucleotide sequence: TGTGCCTGGAGTATTGCCTACGAGCAGTACTTC. This sequence encodes CAWSIAYEQYF.

This clonotype has only a few counts. The chain uses TRBV6-6 and TRBJ2-1; D is perhaps TRBD2 (6 bases). Germline assignment: CDR1 MNHNY and CDR2 SVGAGI (reference sequence). V was pared by 6 bases and J by 7 bases, with 10 bases between. The CDR3 consists of 12 residues. Here the CDR3 DNA reads TGTGCCAGCAGGGGGACTGCTAATGAGCAGTTCTTC. It specifies CASRGTANEQFF.